This T cell receptor beta chain was obtained from a study of shared clonotypes between healthy human individuals. Study results and limitations: Expectations were that clonotype sharing among donors would be affected by sequencing depth.

Original data processing: ImmunoSEQ only sent back junction sequences with no quality scores, so filtering was done differently. Produced via immunoSEQ multiplex PCR; TCRdb's table is partial and in-frame only. That table supplies the V and J calls and clone size; D and trimming were determined from the DNA. The sample includes 400,000 to 600,000 clones, about four fifths of them seen just once. With regard to this clone: Its antigen is undetermined.

Germline lookup yields CDR1 SEHNR and CDR2 FQNEAQ (reference sequence). The CDR3 is 13 amino acids. Trimming removed 3 bases at V and 3 bases at J, with 8 bases between. The sequenced sample was PBMCs. The sequence was obtained from a woman aged 35 to 49 in good health. Some clones in this sample may be carry-over from other donors' samples. The gene calls are TRBV7-9 and TRBJ1-1; a possible D gene is TRBD1 (5 bases). The CDR3 bases are TGTGCCAGCAGCTTCTGGGGGGACACTGAAGCTTTCTTT. Translated: CASSFWGDTEAFF.